This entry concerns a single TCR beta chain. Trimming cost V 8 bases and J 8 bases, with 12 bases left between them. Germline values: CDR1 SNHLY, CDR2 FYNNEI. The CDR3 runs 11 residues. This sample is part of a study of control samples from healthy donors and cancer patients. The data were produced by immunoSEQ multiplex PCR, yet TCRdb's version contains in-frame clones alone and is incomplete. Of approximately 120,000 clones listed, 90% are singletons. The TCR was taken from a human donor in good health. The donor label of this sample is uncertain. V and J are TRBV2 and TRBJ1-2; a weak D match, TRBD1 (5 bases). Material for sequencing was blood. This CDR3 reads CASGRAPGYTF. The DNA of the CDR3 is TGTGCCAGCGGCAGGGCTCCAGGCTACACCTTC.